A single sample is the source of the 6 T cell receptor beta chains below, sequenced in a study of CD8 T cell repertoires and HIV-1 epitope variants. TCRdb's table, derived via immunoSEQ multiplex PCR, lists solely in-frame clones and lacks some. The repertoire holds approximately 90,000 clones, roughly 77% seen once, with 20% to 30% in the top ten. The sequenced sample consisted of uncultured baseline CD8+ T cells from peripheral blood mononuclear cells (PBMCs). Receptors were obtained from a male donor with HIV.

CDR3 in amino acids: CASSLTRGYGYTF. DNA for the CDR3: TGTGCCAGCAGCTTGACCCGGGGGTATGGCTACACCTTC. The chain recombines TRBV7-8 with TRBJ1-2, with D perhaps matching TRBD1 (5 bases). This CDR3 spans 13 amino acids. V was trimmed by 3 bases and J by 5 bases, leaving 10 bases between them. Germline CDR1 SGHVS, CDR2 FQNEAQ.

V gene TRBV28 combines with J gene TRBJ1-2, with 8 positions matching TRBD1. With V trimmed by 5 bases and J by 2 bases, 10 bases remained unmatched. Per germline, CDR1 MDHEN and CDR2 SYDVKM. This CDR3 region has 16 residues. In nucleotides, the CDR3 is TGTGCCAGCAGTCCGAGACAGGGGAAGTTAAACTATGGCTACACCTTC. Residues: CASSPRQGKLNYGYTF.

CDR3 coding DNA: TGTGCAAGTCGCTTAAGGACCAGGAGGAATGGCTACACCTTC. This gives the protein CASRLRTRRNGYTF. The chain employs TRBV12-2 and TRBJ1-2. TRBV12-2 is assigned pseudogene status. The CDR3 has 14 amino acids.

There are a few counts of this clone. The chain employs TRBV7-9 and TRBJ1-1; the D gene is possibly TRBD1 (5 bases). The CDR3 is 14 residues long. The germline V gene has CDR1 SEHNR and CDR2 FQNEAQ (reference sequence). Trimming removed 5 bases at V and 7 bases at J, with 17 bases between. This CDR3 is CASSPGGEGVEAFF. As DNA, the CDR3 is TGTGCCAGCAGCCCCGGGGGGGAGGGAGTTGAAGCTTTCTTT.

CDR3 region: CASSQDLMGQRNTEAFF. The DNA of the CDR3 is TGCGCCAGCAGCCAAGATTTAATGGGACAGCGGAACACTGAAGCTTTCTTT. V and J are TRBV4-1 and TRBJ1-1; 7 bases match TRBD1. V shed 0 bases, J shed 1 base, and the junction held 8 bases outside the gene matches. This CDR3 is built from 17 residues. From germline, CDR1 is MGHRA and CDR2 YSYEKL.

The chain has TRBV21-1 and TRBJ2-7; the table's D call of TRBD2 was not tested on the DNA. TRBV21-1 is assigned pseudogene status. The CDR3 is made up of 17 amino acids. The CDR3 loop reads CASSTGTSGRGRYEQYF. The CDR3 coding sequence is TGTGCCAGCAGCACAGGGACTAGCGGGAGAGGTAGGTACGAGCAGTACTTC.